These 18 T cell receptor beta chains were sequenced from one sample in a study of neurological immune-mediated disorders (dated by TCRdb to between 2018 and 2020). The library relied on 5' RACE. TCRdb lists the instrument as Illumina HiSeq 2500. Using fastp at Q25 and MiXCR, TCRdb reprocessed the public reads and kept productive beta chains. Duplicate CDR3 protein sequences are folded into a single record with the most common DNA and genes. In this sample the table shows about 38,000 distinct CDR3 sequences, approximately 5.1% of which occur a single time. In total, the top ten clones hold 9% to 10% of the sample. The material sequenced was CD4+ T cells from blood. Source of these receptors: a man between 18 and 35 years old in good health.

This clonotype was seen at least ten times. The genes are TRBV28 and TRBJ2-1; no firm D call. V lost 5 bases to trimming and J lost 4 bases, with 15 bases between them. The germline V gene has CDR1 MDHEN and CDR2 SYDVKM. The CDR3 runs 15 residues. The CDR3 sequence: CASSPPARIYNEQFF. CDR3 nucleotide sequence: TGTGCCAGCAGTCCCCCGGCGCGGATTTACAATGAGCAGTTCTTC.

This clonotype occurred many times. The CDR3 is CASSFATGVQETQYF. DNA for the CDR3: TGTGCCAGCAGTTTCGCGACAGGGGTCCAAGAGACCCAGTACTTC. The rearrangement joins TRBV12-3 or TRBV12-4 to TRBJ2-5, with TRBD1 matching over 8 bases. The CDR3 sequence is 15 residues long. J was trimmed by 1 base and V by 3 bases; bases with no gene match: 4.

This clonotype has ten or more counts. The chain joins TRBV6-1 to TRBJ2-1; TRBD1 matches at 9 bases. V dropped 7 bases and J dropped 4; count of bases not matched to a gene: 8. CDR3 length equals 15 residues. Germline V gene sequence: CDR1 MNHNS, CDR2 SASEGT. CDR3 loop: CASIRGQGSYNEQFF. The CDR3 bases are TGTGCCAGCATTCGGGGACAGGGAAGTTACAATGAGCAGTTCTTC.

This clonotype is medium-sized in the sample. This chain uses TRBV29-1 with TRBJ1-1; 10 bases align to TRBD1. With 7 bases clipped from V and 4 bases from J, the junction kept 6 bases outside the gene matches. The CDR3 covers 13 residues. The germline V gene encodes CDR1 SQVTM and CDR2 ANQGSEA. The CDR3 here is CSGSGTGATEAFF. The CDR3 region has the DNA TGCAGCGGTTCCGGGACAGGGGCCACTGAAGCTTTCTTT.

This clonotype was found many times. The junction departs from the called germline gene at one end, perhaps through a read error. This chain connects TRBV10-1 to TRBJ2-1, with TRBD1 identical over 7 bases. Germline CDR1 WNHNN, CDR2 SYGVQD (reference sequence). The CDR3 extends over 13 amino acids. For the CDR3, the DNA is TGCGCCAACAGTTTGGACAGGTACAATGAGCAGTTCTTC. Translating it yields CANSLDRYNEQFF.

In its sample, this clonotype was seen a few times. A clone one base away is much larger, so this may be a read error. This sequence joins TRBV6-6 and TRBJ1-1; TRBD1 aligns across 10 bases. The V and J ends lost 6 bases and 5 bases, in that order; junction bases with no gene match: 9. Per the germline V gene, CDR1 is MNHNY and CDR2 is SVGAGI (reference sequence). The CDR3 has 15 residues. The CDR3 sequence is CASSTDRGPPTEAFF. In DNA form, the CDR3 reads TGTGCCAGCAGCACCGACAGGGGGCCCCCAACTGAAGCTTTCTTT.

This clonotype was observed many times. V and J are TRBV4-2 and TRBJ2-7, with a tentative D call TRBD2 (6 bases). The CDR3 covers 14 residues. Germline assignment: CDR1 LGHNA and CDR2 YNFKEQ. V was cut by 1 base and J by 7 bases, with 14 bases left in between. For the CDR3, the DNA is TGTGCCAGCAGCCAAGGAGGACGGGGGAGGGAGCAGTACTTC. Its protein is CASSQGGRGREQYF.

In this sample, this clonotype turned up many times. V and J are TRBV18 and TRBJ2-1, with TRBD1 matching over 9 bases. The germline gives CDR1 KGHSH, CDR2 LQKENI. V was pared by 3 bases and J by 6 bases, with 3 bases of the junction left unmatched. CDR3 length: 14 amino acids. CDR3 sequence (DNA): TGTGCCAGCTCACCCACGGACAGGGGCAATGAGCAGTTCTTC. This sequence encodes CASSPTDRGNEQFF.

The chain employs TRBV27 and TRBJ1-1, with 8 bases identical to TRBD1. The CDR3 has 13 residues. After removal of 11 bases from V and 0 bases from J, the junction contained 5 bases not matched to a gene. Germline-derived CDR1 and CDR2 are MNHEY and SMNVEV (reference sequence). CDR3 bases: TGTGCCGCAGGGGGCTTAATGAACACTGAAGCTTTCTTT. Its translation is CAAGGLMNTEAFF.

This clonotype was seen ten or more times. This chain connects TRBV12-3 or TRBV12-4 to TRBJ1-1, with no clear D. The CDR3 length is 13 residues. With 6 bases removed from V and 3 bases from J, the gap between germline ends came to 11 bases. This CDR3 reads CASSRTGDTEAFF. CDR3 nucleotide sequence: TGTGCCAGCAGCAGGACGGGCGACACTGAAGCTTTCTTT.

There are a few counts of this clonotype. Germline and junction disagree at one end, which may indicate a read error. This chain joins TRBV3-1 and TRBJ1-2; the D gene is possibly TRBD1 (5 bases). CDR1 and CDR2 from the germline V gene are LGHDT and YNNKEL (reference sequence). The length of the CDR3 is 14 residues. The CDR3 coding sequence is TGTGCCAGTAGCCCCGGGACGGAGAACTATGGCCACACCTTC. This sequence encodes CASSPGTENYGHTF.

This clonotype occurred many times. The chain carries TRBV7-3 and TRBJ2-2, with TRBD2 identical over 8 bases. CDR1 and CDR2 from the germline V gene are SGHTA and FQGTGA. The V segment lost 1 base and the J segment 1 base; nucleotides outside the gene matches: 5. CDR3 size: 17 residues. The CDR3 DNA reads as TGTGCCAGCAGCTTAATGGCGGGGGGATTGAACACCGGGGAGCTGTTTTTT. It yields the protein CASSLMAGGLNTGELFF. Full variable domain (remainder filled in from reference TRBV7-3 and TRBJ2-2): GAGVSQTPSNKVTEKGKYVELRCDPISGHTALYWYRQSLGQGPEFLIYFQGTGAADDSGLPNDRFFAVRPEGSVSTLKIQRTERGDSAVYLCASSLMAGGLNTGELFFGEGSRLTVL.

This clonotype showed up many times. The chain has TRBV7-2 and TRBJ2-5, with D possibly TRBD1 on 6 matching bases. The CDR3 length is 14 residues. V lost 5 bases to trimming and J lost 5 bases, with 15 bases between them. Per germline, CDR1 SGHTA and CDR2 FQGNSA. The CDR3 reads CASSVGQPPETQYF. The CDR3 DNA reads TGTGCCAGCAGCGTCGGACAGCCGCCGGAGACCCAGTACTTC.

This clonotype was seen repeatedly, ten times or more. This chain links TRBV7-2 with TRBJ1-6; D might be TRBD1 (5 bases). Germline lookup yields CDR1 SGHTA and CDR2 FQGNSA. The ends were cut back, 2 bases at V and 5 bases at J, with 10 bases in the middle. The CDR3 spans 15 residues. CDR3 amino acids: CASSLRGSNNSPLHF. In DNA, the CDR3 is TGTGCCAGCAGCTTAAGGGGCAGCAATAATTCACCCCTCCACTTT.

This clonotype appeared many times. The chain carries TRBV7-3 and TRBJ2-7; a weak D match, TRBD2 (6 bases). The CDR3 sequence is 15 residues long. The V gene's germline CDR1 is SGHTA and CDR2 FQGTGA. Trimming removed 1 base at V and 0 bases at J, with 10 bases between. The CDR3 region is CASSLSGVPSYEQYF. The CDR3 region has the DNA TGTGCCAGCAGCTTAAGCGGGGTCCCCTCCTACGAGCAGTACTTC. Full variable domain (missing parts from reference TRBV7-3 and TRBJ2-7): GAGVSQTPSNKVTEKGKYVELRCDPISGHTALYWYRQSLGQGPEFLIYFQGTGAADDSGLPNDRFFAVRPEGSVSTLKIQRTERGDSAVYLCASSLSGVPSYEQYFGPGTRLTVT.

This clonotype was seen at least ten times. The chain is built from TRBV6-6 and TRBJ1-5, with D possibly TRBD1 on 5 matching bases. The V end lost 4 bases, the J end lost 1 base, and 17 bases lay between the germline ends. In germline, CDR1 is MNHNY, CDR2 SVGAGI (reference sequence). The CDR3 spans 17 residues. This CDR3 is CASSWGPSGGSNQPQHF. The CDR3 DNA sequence: TGTGCCAGCAGTTGGGGACCCTCGGGAGGGAGCAATCAGCCCCAGCATTTT.

There are many counts of this clonotype. The rearrangement uses TRBV5-1 and TRBJ2-1; D gene ambiguous. Per germline, CDR1 SGHRS and CDR2 YFSETQ. V gave up 1 base and J gave up 0 bases, with 8 bases separating them. CDR3 size: 15 residues. The CDR3 DNA follows: TGCGCCAGCAGCTTGCCGGAGAGCTCCTACAATGAGCAGTTCTTC. Translating gives CASSLPESSYNEQFF. The complete variable domain, with remaining parts taken from reference TRBV5-1 and TRBJ2-1, reads KAGVTQTPRYLIKTRGQQVTLSCSPISGHRSVSWYQQTPGQGLQFLFEYFSETQRNKGNFPGRFSGRQFSNSRSEMNVSTLELGDSALYLCASSLPESSYNEQFFGPGTRLTVL.

This clonotype was recorded at least ten times. CDR3 sequence (DNA): TGCGCCAGCAGCAAGGGACAGCAAGAGACCCAGTACTTC. Translation: CASSKGQQETQYF. This chain links TRBV5-1 with TRBJ2-5; 7 bases line up with TRBD1. Germline assignment: CDR1 SGHRS and CDR2 YFSETQ. The CDR3 is 13 residues long. Losses at the gene ends were 4 bases for V and 2 bases for J; bases not matched to a gene: 2. The complete variable domain, with remaining parts taken from reference TRBV5-1 and TRBJ2-5, reads KAGVTQTPRYLIKTRGQQVTLSCSPISGHRSVSWYQQTPGQGLQFLFEYFSETQRNKGNFPGRFSGRQFSNSRSEMNVSTLELGDSALYLCASSKGQQETQYFGPGTRLLVL.